This record looks at one TCR beta chain sequence and its context. What it recognizes is unknown. V was clipped by 2 bases and J by 0 bases, with 10 bases between them. Germline CDR1 SGHTA, CDR2 FQGNSA. The CDR3 is 15 residues long. The record originates from a study of T cell repertoires and HLA-DP antigens. Study context: In vitro CD4+ alloreactivity was against HeLa-presented HLA-DP. Average DNA input: roughly 200 ng for CD137+CD4+ sorts, approximately 1,200 ng pre-culture.

Using immunoSEQ multiplex PCR, the repertoire was profiled, and TCRdb retains in-frame clones only, with some absent. The sample holds approximately 100,000 clones, about 89% seen once. Whole-study findings and limits: Against one allele, clones undetected before culture averaged 36.3%; against the other, 50.6%.

The chain couples TRBV7-2 to TRBJ1-1, with D unclear. The TCR sequence derives from a man in his fifties or sixties in good health and CMV-seronegative. The sequencing input was CD4+ T cells from PBMCs. CDR3 in amino acids: CASSLYETMNTEAFF. CDR3 DNA: TGTGCCAGCAGCTTATATGAAACAATGAACACTGAAGCTTTCTTT.